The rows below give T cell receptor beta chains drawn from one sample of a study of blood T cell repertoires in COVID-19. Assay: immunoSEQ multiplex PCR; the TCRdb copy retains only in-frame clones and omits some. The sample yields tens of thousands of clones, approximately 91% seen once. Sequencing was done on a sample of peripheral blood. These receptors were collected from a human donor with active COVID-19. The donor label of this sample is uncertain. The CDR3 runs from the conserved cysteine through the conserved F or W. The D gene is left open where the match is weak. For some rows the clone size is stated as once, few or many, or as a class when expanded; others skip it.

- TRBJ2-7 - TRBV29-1 CSITSASSSYEQYF TGCAGCATAACATCGGCTAGCAGTTCCTACGAGCAGTACTTC
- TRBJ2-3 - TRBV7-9 CASSWGGPSSDTQYF TGTGCCAGCAGCTGGGGGGGCCCCTCTTCAGATACGCAGTATTTT
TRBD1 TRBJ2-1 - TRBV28 CASSLPQSYTYRDRGSYNEQFF TGTGCCAGCAGTTTACCCCAATCGTACACTTACCGGGACAGGGGATCCTACAATGAGCAGTTCTTC
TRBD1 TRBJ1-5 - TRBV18 CASSLGGSSNQPQHF TGTGCCAGCTCCCTAGGGGGCAGTAGCAATCAGCCCCAGCATTTT
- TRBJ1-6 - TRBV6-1 CASSELAGRTSPLHF TGTGCCAGCAGTGAACTCGCGGGGAGAACTTCACCCCTCCACTTT
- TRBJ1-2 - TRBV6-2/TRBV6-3 CASSSGTTNPYGYTF TGTGCCAGCAGCAGTGGGACAACGAACCCCTATGGCTACACCTTC
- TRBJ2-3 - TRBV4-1 CASSHGTNTDTQYF TGCGCCAGCAGCCACGGAACTAACACAGATACGCAGTATTTT
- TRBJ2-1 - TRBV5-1 CASSLGRERGNEQFF TGCGCCAGCAGCTTGGGTAGGGAAAGGGGCAATGAGCAGTTCTTC
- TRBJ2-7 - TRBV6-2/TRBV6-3 CASSYSGPGVVAYEQYF TGTGCCAGCAGTTACTCAGGGCCAGGGGTCGTCGCCTACGAGCAGTACTTC
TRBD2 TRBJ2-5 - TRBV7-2 CASSYLAEQETQYF TGTGCCAGCAGCTACCTAGCGGAACAAGAGACCCAGTACTTC
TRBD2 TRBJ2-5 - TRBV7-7 CASSQSGTQETQYF TGTGCCAGCAGCCAAAGCGGGACCCAAGAGACCCAGTACTTC
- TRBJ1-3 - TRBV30 CACKAGSGNTIYF TGTGCCTGTAAAGCGGGATCTGGAAACACCATATATTTT
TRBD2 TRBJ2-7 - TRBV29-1 CSVAAGAGGRAHSYEQYF TGCAGCGTTGCGGCGGGGGCTGGCGGGAGGGCGCACTCCTACGAGCAGTACTTC
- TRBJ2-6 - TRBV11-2 CASSQRGSGANVLTF TGTGCCAGCAGTCAGAGAGGCTCTGGGGCCAACGTCCTGACTTTC
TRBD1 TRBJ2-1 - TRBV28 CASTQTGGLNEQFF TGTGCCAGCACCCAAACAGGGGGATTGAATGAGCAGTTCTTC
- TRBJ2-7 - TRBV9 CASSAGSQTYEQYF TGTGCCAGCAGCGCCGGGAGCCAAACCTACGAGCAGTACTTC
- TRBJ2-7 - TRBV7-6 CASSEGTYTYEQYF TGTGCCAGCAGCGAGGGGACATATACCTACGAGCAGTACTTC
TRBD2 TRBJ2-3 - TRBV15 CATSRAPTGTSGSVGDTQYF TGTGCCACCAGCAGAGCGCCGACCGGGACTAGCGGGAGTGTAGGAGATACGCAGTATTTT
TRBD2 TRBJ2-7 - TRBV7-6 CASSFSLAGGTTYEQYF TGTGCCAGCAGCTTCAGTCTGGCGGGAGGTACCACCTACGAGCAGTACTTC
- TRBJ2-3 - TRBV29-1 CSPVVRGSTDTQYF TGCAGCCCCGTCGTTAGGGGTAGCACAGATACGCAGTATTTT
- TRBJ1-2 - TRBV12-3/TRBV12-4 CASSLARSYGYTF TGTGCCAGCAGTTTAGCACGGTCCTATGGCTACACCTTC
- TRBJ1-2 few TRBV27 CASSFSQGGGYTF TGTGCCAGCAGTTTCAGCCAGGGCGGTGGCTACACCTTC
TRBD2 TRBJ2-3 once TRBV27 CASKIASGSADTQYF TGTGCCAGCAAGATTGCTAGCGGGAGCGCAGATACGCAGTATTTT
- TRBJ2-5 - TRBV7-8 CASTGGARAKKTQYF TGTGCCAGCACCGGGGGAGCGAGAGCCAAGAAGACCCAGTACTTC
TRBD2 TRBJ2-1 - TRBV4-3 CASSQGSAGGPHNEQFF TGCGCCAGCAGCCAAGGATCGGCGGGGGGCCCTCACAATGAGCAGTTCTTC
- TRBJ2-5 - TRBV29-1 CSAATAPGETQYF TGCAGCGCGGCGACAGCCCCGGGAGAGACCCAGTACTTC
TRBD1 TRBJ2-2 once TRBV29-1 CSVGDRATGELFF TGCAGCGTCGGGGACAGGGCCACCGGGGAGCTGTTTTTT
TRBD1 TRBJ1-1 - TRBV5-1 CASSSGQARNTEAFF TGCGCCAGCAGCTCCGGACAGGCGAGGAACACTGAAGCTTTCTTT
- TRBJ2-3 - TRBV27 CASRYTRGLSTDTQYF TGTGCCAGTCGATATACCCGGGGACTTTCCACAGATACGCAGTATTTT
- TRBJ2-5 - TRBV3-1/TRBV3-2 CASSQATLAPQETQYF TGTGCCAGCAGCCAAGCCACACTAGCCCCCCAAGAGACCCAGTACTTC
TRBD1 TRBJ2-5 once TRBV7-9 CASSLARTDRGETQYF TGTGCCAGCAGCTTAGCGAGGACCGACAGGGGGGAGACCCAGTACTTC
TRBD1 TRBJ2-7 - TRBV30 CAWSAGTASSYEQYF TGTGCCTGGAGCGCCGGGACAGCGAGCTCCTACGAGCAGTACTTC
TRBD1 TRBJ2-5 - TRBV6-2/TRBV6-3 CASSPDRVVWETQYF TGTGCCAGCAGCCCCGACAGGGTAGTGTGGGAGACCCAGTACTTC
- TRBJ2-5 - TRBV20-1 CSASLMDIQETQYF TGCAGTGCTAGTTTGATGGACATCCAAGAGACCCAGTACTTC
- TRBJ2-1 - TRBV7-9 CASSLVAALNEQFF TGTGCCAGCAGCTTGGTAGCCGCCCTCAATGAGCAGTTCTTC
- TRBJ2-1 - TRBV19 CASRGGAYNEQFF TGTGCCAGTAGGGGGGGAGCTTACAATGAGCAGTTCTTC